This TCR beta chain was observed in a study of CXCR3-negative and CXCR3-positive naive CD8 T cells. The CDR3 extends over 15 amino acids. Per germline, CDR1 MNHEY and CDR2 SVGEGT. The TRB libraries of cDNA were built by UMI-labeled 5' RACE. TCRdb reprocessed the 5' RACE reads and stores each CDR3 protein as one record, lacking DNA. This listing includes about 38,000 distinct CDR3 sequences. This TCR was recovered from a human donor in good health. Some clones in this sample may be carry-over from other donors' samples. The sequenced material came from memory CD8+ T cells from blood. The chain couples TRBV6-2 or TRBV6-3 to TRBJ2-1; TCRdb's D call, TRBD2, is unchecked because there is no DNA. The CDR3 loop reads CASSYLWEAEDEQFF.